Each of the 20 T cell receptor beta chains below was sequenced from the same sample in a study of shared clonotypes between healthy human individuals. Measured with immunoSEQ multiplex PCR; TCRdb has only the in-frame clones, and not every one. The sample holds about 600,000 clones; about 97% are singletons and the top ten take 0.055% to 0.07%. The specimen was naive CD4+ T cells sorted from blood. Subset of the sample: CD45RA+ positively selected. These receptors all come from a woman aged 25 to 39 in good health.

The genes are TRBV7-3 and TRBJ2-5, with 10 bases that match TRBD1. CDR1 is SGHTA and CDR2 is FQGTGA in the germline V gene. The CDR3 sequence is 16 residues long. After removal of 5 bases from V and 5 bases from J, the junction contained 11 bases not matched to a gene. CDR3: CASSQRGTGDKETQYF. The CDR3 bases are TGTGCCAGCAGCCAACGCGGGACAGGGGATAAGGAGACCCAGTACTTC.

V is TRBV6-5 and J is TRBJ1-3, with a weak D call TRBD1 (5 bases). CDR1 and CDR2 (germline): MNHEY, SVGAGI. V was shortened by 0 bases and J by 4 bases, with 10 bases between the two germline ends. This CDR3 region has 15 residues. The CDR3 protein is CASSYSQGWGNTIYF. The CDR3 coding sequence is TGTGCCAGCAGTTACTCGCAGGGTTGGGGAAACACCATATATTTT.

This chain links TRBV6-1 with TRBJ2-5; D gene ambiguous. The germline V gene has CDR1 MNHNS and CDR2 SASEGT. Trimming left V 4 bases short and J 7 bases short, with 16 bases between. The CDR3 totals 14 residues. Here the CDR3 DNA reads TGTGCCAGCAGTGCACCCGTCACATTCCGGACCCAGTACTTC. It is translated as CASSAPVTFRTQYF.

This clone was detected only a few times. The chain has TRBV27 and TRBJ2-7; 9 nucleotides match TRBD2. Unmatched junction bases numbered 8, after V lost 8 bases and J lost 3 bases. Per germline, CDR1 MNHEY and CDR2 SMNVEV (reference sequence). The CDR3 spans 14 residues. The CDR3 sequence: CASGRLADFYEQYF. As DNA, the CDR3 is TGTGCCAGCGGAAGACTAGCGGACTTCTACGAGCAGTACTTC.

CDR3 DNA sequence: TGTGCCAGCAGCCCCCGTGGGGGTCCCAGCAATCAGCCCCAGCATTTT. This codes for CASSPRGGPSNQPQHF. The chain uses TRBV28 and TRBJ1-5, with TRBD1 as a possible D gene (5 bases). The germline V gene encodes CDR1 MDHEN and CDR2 SYDVKM. Trimming left V 6 bases short and J 1 base short, with 16 bases between. There are 16 residues in the CDR3.

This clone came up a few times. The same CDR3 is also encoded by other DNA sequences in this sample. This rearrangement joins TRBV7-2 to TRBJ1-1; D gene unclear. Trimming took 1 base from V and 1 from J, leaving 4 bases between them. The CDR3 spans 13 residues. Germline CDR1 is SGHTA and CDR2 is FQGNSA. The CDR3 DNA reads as TGTGCCAGCAGCTTAGGTCGGAACACTGAAGCTTTCTTT. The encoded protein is CASSLGRNTEAFF.

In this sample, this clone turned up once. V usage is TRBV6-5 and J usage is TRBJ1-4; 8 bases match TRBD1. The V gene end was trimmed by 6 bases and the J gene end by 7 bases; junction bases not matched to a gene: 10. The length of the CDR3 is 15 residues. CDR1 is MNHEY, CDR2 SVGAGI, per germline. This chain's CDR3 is CASRVGDRISEKLFF. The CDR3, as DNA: TGTGCCAGCAGGGTCGGGGACAGGATTTCTGAAAAACTGTTTTTT.

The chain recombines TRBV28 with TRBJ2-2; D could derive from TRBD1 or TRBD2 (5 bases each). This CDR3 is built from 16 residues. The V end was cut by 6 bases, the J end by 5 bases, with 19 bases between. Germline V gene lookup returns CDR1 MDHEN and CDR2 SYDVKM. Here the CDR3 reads CASRDRDPQRTGELFF. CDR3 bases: TGTGCCAGCAGAGACCGGGACCCCCAGAGGACCGGGGAGCTGTTTTTT.

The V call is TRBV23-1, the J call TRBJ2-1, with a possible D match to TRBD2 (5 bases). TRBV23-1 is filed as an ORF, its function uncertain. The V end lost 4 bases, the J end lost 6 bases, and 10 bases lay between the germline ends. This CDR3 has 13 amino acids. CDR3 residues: CASSPTGCNEQFF. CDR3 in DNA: TGCGCCAGCAGTCCGACGGGATGCAATGAGCAGTTCTTC.

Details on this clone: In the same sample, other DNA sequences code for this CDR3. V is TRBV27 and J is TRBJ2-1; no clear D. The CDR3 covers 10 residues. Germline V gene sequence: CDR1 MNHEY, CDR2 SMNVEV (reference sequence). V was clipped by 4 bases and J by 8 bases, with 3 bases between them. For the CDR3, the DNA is TGTGCCAGCAGTTCTCATGAGCAGTTCTTC. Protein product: CASSSHEQFF.

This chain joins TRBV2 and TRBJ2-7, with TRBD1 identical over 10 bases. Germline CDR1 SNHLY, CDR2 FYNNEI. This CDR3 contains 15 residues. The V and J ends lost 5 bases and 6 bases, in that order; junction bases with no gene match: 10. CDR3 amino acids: CASSSLSRTGGEQYF. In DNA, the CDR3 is TGTGCCAGCAGTTCCCTAAGCAGGACAGGGGGCGAGCAGTACTTC. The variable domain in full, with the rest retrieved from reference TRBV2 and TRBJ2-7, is EPEVTQTPSHQVTQMGQEVILRCVPISNHLYFYWYRQILGQKVEFLVSFYNNEISEKSEIFDDQFSVERPDGSNFTLKIRSTKLEDSAMYFCASSSLSRTGGEQYFGPGTRLTVT.

The CDR3 protein is CSAPTSGIEEQFF. CDR3 in DNA: TGCAGCGCTCCCACTAGCGGGATCGAGGAGCAGTTCTTC. The chain recombines TRBV29-1 with TRBJ2-1, with 10 nucleotides matching TRBD2. The germline V gene has CDR1 SQVTM and CDR2 ANQGSEA. J gave up 10 bases and V 7 bases, and 10 bases lay outside the gene matches. This CDR3 is 13 amino acids long.

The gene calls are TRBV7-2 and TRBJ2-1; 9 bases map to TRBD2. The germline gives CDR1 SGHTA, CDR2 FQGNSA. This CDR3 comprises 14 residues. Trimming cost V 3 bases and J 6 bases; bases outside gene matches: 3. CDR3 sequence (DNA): TGTGCCAGCAGCTTGCTAGCGGGACGCAATGAGCAGTTCTTC. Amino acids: CASSLLAGRNEQFF.

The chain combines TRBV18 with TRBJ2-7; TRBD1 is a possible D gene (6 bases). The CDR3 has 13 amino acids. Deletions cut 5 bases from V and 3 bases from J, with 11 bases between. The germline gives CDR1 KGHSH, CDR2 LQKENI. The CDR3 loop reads CASSGGHFYEQYF. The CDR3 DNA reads TGTGCCAGCTCAGGGGGACACTTCTACGAGCAGTACTTC.

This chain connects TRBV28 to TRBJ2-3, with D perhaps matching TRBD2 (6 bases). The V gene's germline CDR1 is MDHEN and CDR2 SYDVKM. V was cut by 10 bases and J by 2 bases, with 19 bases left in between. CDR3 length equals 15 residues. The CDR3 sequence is CATLSTGTPTDTQYF. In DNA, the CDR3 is TGTGCCACCCTTTCGACCGGGACTCCCACAGATACGCAGTATTTT.

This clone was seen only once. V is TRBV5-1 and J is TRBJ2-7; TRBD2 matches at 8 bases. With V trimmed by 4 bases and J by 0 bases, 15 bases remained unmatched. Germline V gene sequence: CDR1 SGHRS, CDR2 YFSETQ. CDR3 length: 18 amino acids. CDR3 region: CASSTDPRTSGFSYEQYF. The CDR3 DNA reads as TGCGCCAGCAGCACTGACCCGAGAACTAGCGGCTTCTCCTACGAGCAGTACTTC.

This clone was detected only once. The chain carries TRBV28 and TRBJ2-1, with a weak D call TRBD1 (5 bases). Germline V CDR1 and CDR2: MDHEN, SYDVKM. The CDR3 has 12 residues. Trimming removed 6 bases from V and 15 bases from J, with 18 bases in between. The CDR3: CASSQVGPGRFF. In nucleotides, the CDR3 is TGTGCCAGCAGCCAAGTGGGGCCTGGTCGGTTCTTC.

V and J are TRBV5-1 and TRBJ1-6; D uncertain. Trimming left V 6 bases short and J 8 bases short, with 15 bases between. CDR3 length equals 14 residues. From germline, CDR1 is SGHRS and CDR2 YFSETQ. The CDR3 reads CASKKAGLDSPLHF. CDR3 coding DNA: TGCGCCAGCAAAAAAGCGGGATTGGATTCACCCCTCCACTTT.

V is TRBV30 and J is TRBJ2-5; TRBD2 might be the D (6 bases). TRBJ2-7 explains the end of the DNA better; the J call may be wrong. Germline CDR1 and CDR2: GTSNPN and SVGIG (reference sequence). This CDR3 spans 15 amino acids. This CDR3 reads CAWSAVRGSENEQYF. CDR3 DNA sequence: TGTGCCTGGAGTGCTGTTCGGGGGTCGGAGAACGAGCAGTACTTC.

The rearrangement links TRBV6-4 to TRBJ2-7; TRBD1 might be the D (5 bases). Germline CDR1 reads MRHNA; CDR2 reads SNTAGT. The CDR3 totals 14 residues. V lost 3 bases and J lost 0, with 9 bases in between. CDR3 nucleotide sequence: TGTGCCAGCAGTGAATTCCAGGGCTCCTACGAGCAGTACTTC. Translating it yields CASSEFQGSYEQYF.